These T cell receptor beta chains were read from a single sample in a study of radiation and T cells in renal cell carcinoma. Repertoires were generated with immunoSEQ multiplex PCR, while TCRdb's copy carries only in-frame clones and drops some. This table has around 78,000 clones, 89% appearing once. Material: blood, obtained from a patient whose treatment included radiotherapy and nephrectomy. The receptor source for this set is a woman aged 70-85 years with renal cell carcinoma. CDR3s include the opening cysteine and the closing phenylalanine or tryptophan. The order of the fields is D gene, V gene, CDR3 protein. A D gene is named only where the DNA matches it firmly.

d_gene: .
v_gene: TRBV5-5
CDR3aa: CASSWDGGGIEKLFF

d_gene: .
v_gene: TRBV10-3
CDR3aa: CAIGGAGNQPQHF

d_gene: .
v_gene: TRBV2
CDR3aa: CASIRDGEQYF

d_gene: .
v_gene: TRBV6-1
CDR3aa: CASSATWMNTEAFF

d_gene: TRBD1
v_gene: TRBV19
CDR3aa: CASSPDRVAKTQYF

d_gene: TRBD1
v_gene: TRBV30
CDR3aa: CAWSFGTGVEQYF

d_gene: .
v_gene: TRBV7-2
CDR3aa: CASSLARGGGTYEQFF

d_gene: .
v_gene: TRBV6-1
CDR3aa: CASSTGTSGANVLTF

d_gene: .
v_gene: TRBV6-5
CDR3aa: CASRNSAGHGAFF

d_gene: TRBD1
v_gene: TRBV19
CDR3aa: CASKGQGSTGELFF

d_gene: TRBD1
v_gene: TRBV5-4
CDR3aa: CASSSLDRGFGANTEAFF

d_gene: TRBD2
v_gene: TRBV5-1
CDR3aa: CASSFSGGRNNEQFF

d_gene: .
v_gene: TRBV28
CDR3aa: CASSLRGDQPQHF

d_gene: .
v_gene: TRBV19
CDR3aa: CASSLNEKLFF

d_gene: .
v_gene: TRBV7-3
CDR3aa: CASSLRGGSYNSPLHF

d_gene: .
v_gene: TRBV6-1
CDR3aa: CASGPYFFGQYF

d_gene: TRBD2
v_gene: TRBV14
CDR3aa: CASSQDPGLAGVNEQFF

d_gene: .
v_gene: TRBV28
CDR3aa: CAWQGEVDTQYF

d_gene: .
v_gene: TRBV5-1
CDR3aa: CASSLLGDNEQFF

d_gene: .
v_gene: TRBV18
CDR3aa: CASSPGKTQYF

d_gene: .
v_gene: TRBV19
CDR3aa: CASSSTPTDRNTIYF

d_gene: TRBD1
v_gene: TRBV19
CDR3aa: CATRRTGEEKLFF

d_gene: .
v_gene: TRBV9
CDR3aa: CASSVEFVITDTQYF

d_gene: .
v_gene: TRBV11-2
CDR3aa: CASSSGTLSNQPQHF

d_gene: .
v_gene: TRBV2
CDR3aa: CASTGTIMSGANVLTF

d_gene: .
v_gene: TRBV7-9
CDR3aa: CASSVAGSGNTIYF

d_gene: TRBD1
v_gene: TRBV28
CDR3aa: CASSMTGIPEAFF

d_gene: .
v_gene: TRBV7-9
CDR3aa: CASSLDVQETQYF

d_gene: .
v_gene: TRBV10-3
CDR3aa: CAISESQVHTEAFF

d_gene: TRBD2
v_gene: TRBV7-3
CDR3aa: CASSLKRGTGELFF

d_gene: .
v_gene: TRBV9
CDR3aa: CASSVAGSYEQYF

d_gene: .
v_gene: TRBV28
CDR3aa: CASTDMNSPLHF

d_gene: .
v_gene: TRBV5-6
CDR3aa: CASSLGRGELFF

d_gene: .
v_gene: TRBV25-1
CDR3aa: CASSPRAGTYEQYF

d_gene: .
v_gene: TRBV5-4
CDR3aa: CASSLNTQETQYF

d_gene: .
v_gene: TRBV29-1
CDR3aa: CSVLLFTGTLTSYEQYF

d_gene: TRBD1
v_gene: TRBV14
CDR3aa: CASSQDGTGGAFF

d_gene: .
v_gene: TRBV5-4
CDR3aa: CASSLSSGTDTQYF

d_gene: TRBD1
v_gene: TRBV7-9
CDR3aa: CASIRAGGAALIQFF

d_gene: TRBD2
v_gene: TRBV29-1
CDR3aa: CSVEGTSLVEQFF

d_gene: .
v_gene: TRBV20-1
CDR3aa: CSAPGVREQYF

d_gene: .
v_gene: TRBV5-1
CDR3aa: CASSLAGTHQETQYF

d_gene: .
v_gene: TRBV19
CDR3aa: CASRRTGPGAEAFF

d_gene: .
v_gene: TRBV14
CDR3aa: CASSLLGGGNQETQYF

d_gene: TRBD1
v_gene: TRBV19
CDR3aa: CASSPLWTGGYGYTF

d_gene: TRBD1
v_gene: TRBV19
CDR3aa: CASSRDSYTDTQYF

d_gene: .
v_gene: TRBV7-8
CDR3aa: CASSLNAGNNQPQHF

d_gene: .
v_gene: TRBV6-1
CDR3aa: CASTGQFTTQPQHF

d_gene: TRBD1
v_gene: TRBV5-1
CDR3aa: CACRQGVDTGELFF

d_gene: TRBD1
v_gene: TRBV5-1
CDR3aa: CASSLRDRASYEQYF

d_gene: .
v_gene: TRBV19
CDR3aa: CASSIGRQGQGPQHF

d_gene: .
v_gene: TRBV19
CDR3aa: CASSIGGPSYNEQFF

d_gene: .
v_gene: TRBV14
CDR3aa: CASSQKGGTSTDTQYF

d_gene: TRBD1
v_gene: TRBV6-1
CDR3aa: CASRTGTGAEAFF